This T cell receptor beta chain emerged from a study of T cell changes during pregnancy in multiple sclerosis. Generated by immunoSEQ multiplex PCR, the TCRdb table keeps only in-frame clones and is missing some. The sample contains roughly 67,000 clones, approximately 93% of which appear only once. The CDR3 length is 13 residues. The V segment lost 9 bases and the J segment 5 bases; nucleotides outside the gene matches: 5. Germline V CDR1 and CDR2: LNHDA, SQIVND (reference sequence). The receptor comes from a female donor with multiple sclerosis, enrolled in a pregnancy study. Sequences were derived from peripheral blood, sampled in the second trimester of pregnancy. This chain joins TRBV19 and TRBJ1-3; 9 bases map to TRBD1. CDR3 residues: CASPGQGRNTIYF. Here the CDR3 DNA reads TGTGCCAGCCCGGGACAGGGAAGAAACACCATATATTTT.